The clone carrying this T cell receptor (beta chain) came up many times. The CDR3 covers 16 residues. Trimming at V came to 2 bases and at J to 2 bases, leaving 4 bases not matched to a gene. The germline V gene has CDR1 SGDLS and CDR2 YYNGEE. The sample belongs to a study of spatial heterogeneity in lung cancer. TCRdb ran MiXCR on the 5' RACE reads and lists one entry per CDR3 protein. The table has about 38,000 distinct CDR3 sequences, 4% to 6% seen once. The time point is: sample taken at primary tumor resection. Whole RNA came from tumor, nontumor lung or frozen PBMC and was sequenced without being sorted.

The sequence derives from a female donor with early-stage non-small cell lung cancer. The specimen was PBMCs, collected at surgery. The chain is built from TRBV9 and TRBJ2-5, with TRBD2 matching over 12 bases. This chain's CDR3 is CASSVGGLAGQETQYF. CDR3 in DNA: TGTGCCAGCAGCGTTGGCGGACTAGCGGGGCAAGAGACCCAGTACTTC.